This is a list of T cell receptor beta chains from one sample in a study of blood T cell repertoires in COVID-19. Repertoires were generated with immunoSEQ multiplex PCR, while TCRdb's copy carries only in-frame clones and drops some. The data show approximately 200,000 clones, with about 80% seen just once and roughly 6.9% held by the top ten. Sequencing was done on a sample of PBMCs or T cells enriched from blood (not recorded which). The receptors were sampled from a man aged 35 to 55 who had recovered from COVID-19. Each CDR3 is given with its conserved first and last residue. The D gene is left open where the match is weak. Size is omitted from some rows. Given values are once, few, many or a class for expanded clones.

j_call | v_call | clone_size | d_call | cdr3_length | cdr3_nt | cdr3_aa
TRBJ1-1 | TRBV7-9 | - | - | 14 | TGTGCCAGCAGCTCGAGCGGGACGAACACTGAAGCTTTCTTT | CASSSSGTNTEAFF
TRBJ1-4 | TRBV5-1 | - | - | 14 | TGCGCCAGCAGCTTGGGTAGTTCTAATGAAAAACTGTTTTTT | CASSLGSSNEKLFF
TRBJ1-2 | TRBV5-6 | - | - | 14 | TGTGCCAGCAGCTTGGGTACGGGAAACTATGGCTACACCTTC | CASSLGTGNYGYTF
TRBJ1-2 | TRBV7-2 | - | - | 13 | TGTGCCAGCAGCTCCCGGGACACAAGAGGCTACACCTTC | CASSSRDTRGYTF
TRBJ1-1 | TRBV10-3 | - | TRBD1 | 15 | TGTGCCATCAGCGCGGGACAGGGGATGAACACTGAAGCTTTCTTT | CAISAGQGMNTEAFF
TRBJ1-1 | TRBV5-5 | - | - | 14 | TGTGCCAGCAGCTTAATTAGAGAGAACACTGAAGCTTTCTTT | CASSLIRENTEAFF
TRBJ2-7 | TRBV7-8 | - | - | 14 | TGTGCCAGCAGCCCTACTCAGGAATCCTACGAGCAGTACTTC | CASSPTQESYEQYF
TRBJ2-2 | TRBV3-1/TRBV3-2 | - | TRBD2 | 16 | TGTGCCAGCAGCCAGGCGGGACTAGCGGGGTACGGGGAGCTGTTTTTT | CASSQAGLAGYGELFF
TRBJ1-2 | TRBV2 | - | - | 15 | TGTGCCAGCAGTGAATTAAGGGGCAGGAGTATTGGCTACACCTTC | CASSELRGRSIGYTF
TRBJ2-4 | TRBV3-1/TRBV3-2 | once | TRBD1 | 15 | TGTGCCAGCAGCCAAGTGGACAGGGGACTAAACATTCAGTACTTC | CASSQVDRGLNIQYF
TRBJ1-5 | TRBV4-1 | - | - | 17 | TGCGCCAGCAGCCAAGAGGCAGGCGGGGCCGGGCATCAGCCCCAGCATTTT | CASSQEAGGAGHQPQHF
TRBJ2-7 | TRBV3-1/TRBV3-2 | - | TRBD2 | 14 | TGTGCCAGCAGCCACGGGACTAGCGGAGGCGAGCAGTACTTC | CASSHGTSGGEQYF
TRBJ1-3 | TRBV28 | once | TRBD1 | 16 | TGTGCCAGCAGTACCCCGACAGGGAGCTCTGGAAACACCATATATTTT | CASSTPTGSSGNTIYF